The rows below give T cell receptor beta chains drawn from one sample of a study of shared clonotypes between healthy human individuals. Sequencing was performed with immunoSEQ multiplex PCR; in TCRdb, only in-frame clones are kept and a portion is missing. Seen here are about 2.1 million clones, around 95% observed once, and the top ten hold around 1.7%. The sample was naive CD8+ T cells from PBMCs. The receptors stem from a man between 18 and 35 years old in good health. Some clones in this sample may be carry-over from other donors' samples. Each CDR3 is given with its conserved first and last residue. The D gene is left open where the match is weak. Clone size is stated in some rows and not others, as once, few, many or a class when expanded.

d_gene: -
v_gene: TRBV4-2
abundance: -
j_gene: TRBJ2-1
CDR3nt: TGTGCCAGCAGCCAAGAGAGCTCCCCTTACAATGAGCAGTTCTTC
CDR3aa: CASSQESSPYNEQFF

d_gene: -
v_gene: TRBV19
abundance: -
j_gene: TRBJ2-5
CDR3nt: TGTGCCAGTACCGCGGCGCACCAAGAGACCCAGTACTTC
CDR3aa: CASTAAHQETQYF

d_gene: TRBD1
v_gene: TRBV5-8
abundance: -
j_gene: TRBJ2-7
CDR3nt: TGTGCCAGCAGCTTTGGGCCCCGGGACAGGGGGCTACTCTACGAGCAGTACTTC
CDR3aa: CASSFGPRDRGLLYEQYF

d_gene: -
v_gene: TRBV4-1
abundance: -
j_gene: TRBJ2-1
CDR3nt: TGCGCCAGCAGCCAGGGCTCGGGGCGATTCTACAATGAGCAGTTCTTC
CDR3aa: CASSQGSGRFYNEQFF

d_gene: -
v_gene: TRBV10-3
abundance: -
j_gene: TRBJ1-2
CDR3nt: TGTGCCATCAGTGACCCGGGAGAGCAGTCTAACTATGGCTACACCTTC
CDR3aa: CAISDPGEQSNYGYTF

d_gene: TRBD1
v_gene: TRBV2
abundance: -
j_gene: TRBJ1-3
CDR3nt: TGTGCCAGCAGTCAAACTAACACCGGGACAGAACCTGGAAACACCATATATTTT
CDR3aa: CASSQTNTGTEPGNTIYF

d_gene: -
v_gene: TRBV19
abundance: -
j_gene: TRBJ1-1
CDR3nt: TGTGCCAGTAGAATAGGGGAGGGGGGCACTGAAGCTTTCTTT
CDR3aa: CASRIGEGGTEAFF

d_gene: -
v_gene: TRBV5-4
abundance: -
j_gene: TRBJ1-1
CDR3nt: TGTGCCAGCAGCTTCTTGGGTAGCAACACTGAAGCTTTCTTT
CDR3aa: CASSFLGSNTEAFF

d_gene: -
v_gene: TRBV11-2
abundance: -
j_gene: TRBJ2-5
CDR3nt: TGTGCCAGCAGCCCAGAAACGGCCCAAGAGACCCAGTACTTC
CDR3aa: CASSPETAQETQYF

d_gene: -
v_gene: TRBV14
abundance: -
j_gene: TRBJ2-7
CDR3nt: TGTGCCAGCAGCCAATTCCCCTCACTAGTTTGGGAGCAGTACTTC
CDR3aa: CASSQFPSLVWEQYF

d_gene: TRBD1
v_gene: TRBV4-2
abundance: -
j_gene: TRBJ2-7
CDR3nt: TGTGCCAGCAGCCAAGATAGGCTTGGGACAGGAACCTACGAGCAGTACTTC
CDR3aa: CASSQDRLGTGTYEQYF

d_gene: TRBD1
v_gene: TRBV28
abundance: -
j_gene: TRBJ1-2
CDR3nt: TGTGCCAGCAGTTACAGGGGCGCTTACTATGGCTACACCTTC
CDR3aa: CASSYRGAYYGYTF

d_gene: TRBD1
v_gene: TRBV6-1
abundance: -
j_gene: TRBJ1-5
CDR3nt: TGTGCCAGCAGTGAATTAGGAAAGGGGGCCAGCAATCAGCCCCAGCATTTT
CDR3aa: CASSELGKGASNQPQHF

d_gene: -
v_gene: TRBV28
abundance: -
j_gene: TRBJ1-5
CDR3nt: TGTGCCAGCAGTTTAAGGGGGATGGCTCAGCCCCAGCATTTT
CDR3aa: CASSLRGMAQPQHF

d_gene: -
v_gene: TRBV11-2
abundance: -
j_gene: TRBJ2-7
CDR3nt: TGTGCCAGCACCAATTGGGAAGGGGGCTACGAGCAGTACTTC
CDR3aa: CASTNWEGGYEQYF

d_gene: -
v_gene: TRBV6-5
abundance: -
j_gene: TRBJ2-6
CDR3nt: TGTGCCAGCAGTAATACAGCGTCTGGGGCCAACGTCCTGACTTTC
CDR3aa: CASSNTASGANVLTF

d_gene: -
v_gene: TRBV7-9
abundance: -
j_gene: TRBJ2-2
CDR3nt: TGTGCCAGCAGCTTAGACGCGGGGCCGGGCACCGGGGAGCTGTTTTTT
CDR3aa: CASSLDAGPGTGELFF

d_gene: TRBD2
v_gene: TRBV7-9
abundance: -
j_gene: TRBJ2-2
CDR3nt: TGTGCCAGCAGCTCGCTGCGTCTAGCGGGTGAGAACACCGGGGAGCTGTTTTTT
CDR3aa: CASSSLRLAGENTGELFF

d_gene: -
v_gene: TRBV18
abundance: -
j_gene: TRBJ2-3
CDR3nt: TGTGCCAGCTCACCAGTCGGGGGTCCAGATACGCAGTATTTT
CDR3aa: CASSPVGGPDTQYF

d_gene: -
v_gene: TRBV10-3
abundance: -
j_gene: TRBJ1-2
CDR3nt: TGTGCCGCCACCGGGACTCGGGACTCCCCTAACTATGGCTACACCTTC
CDR3aa: CAATGTRDSPNYGYTF

d_gene: -
v_gene: TRBV7-8
abundance: -
j_gene: TRBJ1-5
CDR3nt: TGTGCCAGCAGCTCTTGGGACGGGGACAATCAGCCCCAGCATTTT
CDR3aa: CASSSWDGDNQPQHF

d_gene: TRBD1
v_gene: TRBV5-1
abundance: -
j_gene: TRBJ2-5
CDR3nt: TGCGCCAGCAGCTGGAGGACAGGGGTGACGGGGGAGACCCAGTACTTC
CDR3aa: CASSWRTGVTGETQYF

d_gene: -
v_gene: TRBV19
abundance: -
j_gene: TRBJ1-4
CDR3nt: TGTGCCAGTAGAGGCCTTTGGCCGGACGAAAAACTGTTTTTT
CDR3aa: CASRGLWPDEKLFF

d_gene: TRBD2
v_gene: TRBV7-9
abundance: -
j_gene: TRBJ2-7
CDR3nt: TGTGCCAGCAACCCGGGGGGGGCCCTTCTTAGAGAGCAGTACTTC
CDR3aa: CASNPGGALLREQYF

d_gene: -
v_gene: TRBV5-8
abundance: -
j_gene: TRBJ2-3
CDR3nt: TGTGCCAGCAGCTTCCCCACAGATACGCAGTATTTT
CDR3aa: CASSFPTDTQYF

d_gene: -
v_gene: TRBV27
abundance: -
j_gene: TRBJ1-1
CDR3nt: TGTGCCAGCAGTTTGGCGGGGACTGAAGCTTTCTTT
CDR3aa: CASSLAGTEAFF

d_gene: -
v_gene: TRBV27
abundance: -
j_gene: TRBJ2-1
CDR3nt: TGTGCCAGCAGTGGGGTCCACAATGAGCAGTTCTTC
CDR3aa: CASSGVHNEQFF

d_gene: -
v_gene: TRBV4-3
abundance: -
j_gene: TRBJ2-3
CDR3nt: TGCGCCAGCAGCCAAGGGGACGCCACAGATACGCAGTATTTT
CDR3aa: CASSQGDATDTQYF

d_gene: TRBD1
v_gene: TRBV4-1
abundance: -
j_gene: TRBJ2-1
CDR3nt: TGCGCCAGCAGCCAAGAACCAGGGACAGGGGTCATCAATGAGCAGTTCTTC
CDR3aa: CASSQEPGTGVINEQFF

d_gene: -
v_gene: TRBV28
abundance: -
j_gene: TRBJ1-5
CDR3nt: TGTGCCAGCAAATCGGTAGCCAATCAGCCCCAGCATTTT
CDR3aa: CASKSVANQPQHF

d_gene: -
v_gene: TRBV14
abundance: -
j_gene: TRBJ1-4
CDR3nt: TGTGCCAGCAGCCAAGCGGCGGAGGACGAAAAACTGTTTTTT
CDR3aa: CASSQAAEDEKLFF

d_gene: -
v_gene: TRBV4-1
abundance: -
j_gene: TRBJ2-1
CDR3nt: TGCGCCAGCAGCCAAGACCCTAGGCACCTGGGACCCAGATCCTACAATGAGCAGTTCTTC
CDR3aa: CASSQDPRHLGPRSYNEQFF

d_gene: -
v_gene: TRBV27
abundance: few
j_gene: TRBJ1-5
CDR3nt: TGTGCCAGCAGTGTCTTGGTTGAAGATCAGCCCCAGCATTTT
CDR3aa: CASSVLVEDQPQHF

d_gene: TRBD2
v_gene: TRBV15
abundance: -
j_gene: TRBJ2-5
CDR3nt: TGTGCCACCGGTGAGCGGGAGGGCGGAGAGACCCAGTACTTC
CDR3aa: CATGEREGGETQYF

d_gene: -
v_gene: TRBV6-5
abundance: once
j_gene: TRBJ2-1
CDR3nt: TGTGCCAGCAGTTATGGGTGGGGCTATGAGCAGTTCTTC
CDR3aa: CASSYGWGYEQFF

d_gene: -
v_gene: TRBV4-3
abundance: -
j_gene: TRBJ2-1
CDR3nt: TGCGCCAGCAGCCAAGGAGCAGGTTACAATGAGCAGTTCTTC
CDR3aa: CASSQGAGYNEQFF

d_gene: -
v_gene: TRBV7-9
abundance: once
j_gene: TRBJ2-7
CDR3nt: TGTGCCAGCAGCTTAGTACTAGTTGACGAGCAGTACTTC
CDR3aa: CASSLVLVDEQYF

d_gene: TRBD1
v_gene: TRBV7-3
abundance: -
j_gene: TRBJ2-3
CDR3nt: TGTGCCAGCAGCCAGGGGGTTACGGGCACAGATACGCAGTATTTT
CDR3aa: CASSQGVTGTDTQYF

d_gene: -
v_gene: TRBV2
abundance: -
j_gene: TRBJ2-5
CDR3nt: TGTGCCTCCCCAGGAACCCAAGAGACCCAGTACTTC
CDR3aa: CASPGTQETQYF

d_gene: -
v_gene: TRBV6-6
abundance: -
j_gene: TRBJ2-1
CDR3nt: TGTGCCAGCAGTTACAATGGGGTAACGAATGAGCAGTTCTTC
CDR3aa: CASSYNGVTNEQFF

d_gene: -
v_gene: TRBV15
abundance: few
j_gene: TRBJ2-7
CDR3nt: TGTGCCACCAGCGGCCGGACAGTAAGCTACGAGCAGTACTTC
CDR3aa: CATSGRTVSYEQYF

d_gene: -
v_gene: TRBV28
abundance: -
j_gene: TRBJ2-7
CDR3nt: TGTGCCAGCGGTAACGAGGGGGAGGTTACCTCCTACGAGCAGTACTTC
CDR3aa: CASGNEGEVTSYEQYF

d_gene: -
v_gene: TRBV30
abundance: -
j_gene: TRBJ2-7
CDR3nt: TGTGCCTGGAGTGTAAGTAGCGAGCAGTACTTC
CDR3aa: CAWSVSSEQYF

d_gene: -
v_gene: TRBV9
abundance: -
j_gene: TRBJ2-3
CDR3nt: TGTGCCAGCAGCGCCGGACACACTACAGATACGCAGTATTTT
CDR3aa: CASSAGHTTDTQYF

d_gene: TRBD2
v_gene: TRBV15
abundance: -
j_gene: TRBJ2-7
CDR3nt: TGTGCCACCAGTTATAGCGGGAAGGGGACCGAGCAGTACTTC
CDR3aa: CATSYSGKGTEQYF

d_gene: -
v_gene: TRBV4-1
abundance: once
j_gene: TRBJ2-1
CDR3nt: TGCGCCAGCAGCCAAGGGACTCCACGCTCCTACAATGAGCAGTTCTTC
CDR3aa: CASSQGTPRSYNEQFF